The clone carrying this T cell receptor (beta chain) was recorded only once. Antigen: not known. The data belong to a study of OX40 agonist ivuxolimab in advanced cancers. As for the study in general: An anti-OX40 (CD134) antibody with agonistic activity, ivuxolimab, was administered to patients. Antecedent anti-PD-1, anti-PD-L1 or anti-CTLA-4 therapy was permissible, with about 39% having received some. Study-level findings and limits: Clonal expansion was seen in CD4+ and CD8+ blood T cells by week 6 at 0.1 to 3.0 mg/kg.

Germline values: CDR1 SGHDT, CDR2 YYEEEE. The CDR3 is 13 amino acids. V shed 4 bases and J shed 0 bases, with 8 bases lying between them. Assay: immunoSEQ multiplex PCR; the TCRdb copy retains only in-frame clones and omits some. The data contain about 80,000 clones, 92% of them singletons. At cycle 4 day 1, cycle 7 day 1, and baseline, blood was sampled. This TCR was sampled from an adult with an advanced solid tumor such as melanoma, head and neck, liver or kidney cancer. The sequenced sample was CD4+ or CD8+ T cells sorted from blood, obtained in a trial of the OX40 agonist ivuxolimab. V is TRBV5-6 and J is TRBJ2-7; the D is unclear. CDR3 region: CASSDTYSYEQYF. The CDR3 DNA is TGTGCCAGCAGCGACACATACTCCTACGAGCAGTACTTC. Combining the CDR3 with reference TRBV5-6 and TRBJ2-7 gives the whole variable domain DAGVTQSPTHLIKTRGQQVTLRCSPKSGHDTVSWYQQALGQGPQFIFQYYEEEERQRGNFPDRFSGHQFPNYSSELNVNALLLGDSALYLCASSDTYSYEQYFGPGTRLTVT.